The 8 T cell receptor beta chains reported below all come from one sample, sequenced in a study of blood T cell repertoires in COVID-19. The assay was immunoSEQ multiplex PCR, and TCRdb's table has in-frame clones only and misses some. The sample has roughly 200,000 clones, roughly 85% seen once. The specimen was peripheral blood. These receptors originate from a woman aged 60-75 years with acute or convalescent COVID-19.

V is TRBV7-3 and J is TRBJ2-3; D might be TRBD2 (6 bases). Trimming shortened V by 5 bases and J by 4 bases, and 16 bases separated the two germline ends. The CDR3 is 15 amino acids. Germline CDR1 is SGHTA and CDR2 is FQGTGA. The CDR3 loop is CASSLSGPGADTQYF. CDR3 DNA: TGTGCCAGCAGCCTTAGCGGACCGGGGGCAGATACGCAGTATTTT.

This chain uses TRBV11-1 with TRBJ2-7, with 8 bases fitting TRBD2. The junction had 8 bases not matched to a gene; V was cut back by 1 base and J by 3 bases. Germline CDR1 and CDR2: SGHAT and FQDESV (reference sequence). The CDR3 spans 16 residues. CDR3 sequence (DNA): TGTGCCAGCAGCTTAGACCGGCGGGAGGCCAACTACGAGCAGTACTTC. Amino acids: CASSLDRREANYEQYF. The whole variable domain, remainder taken from reference TRBV11-1 and TRBJ2-7, is EAEVAQSPRYKITEKSQAVAFWCDPISGHATLYWYRQILGQGPELLVQFQDESVVDDSQLPKDRFSAERLKGVDSTLKIQPAELGDSAMYLCASSLDRREANYEQYFGPGTRLTVT.

The gene calls are TRBV5-1 and TRBJ2-1; 9 bases agree with TRBD2. Germline V gives CDR1 SGHRS, CDR2 YFSETQ. V gave up 5 bases and J gave up 9 bases; unmatched junction bases: 12. This CDR3 is built from 15 residues. The CDR3: CASRIAGVQSGEQFF. The DNA of the CDR3 is TGCGCCAGCAGAATAGCGGGAGTGCAGTCCGGTGAGCAGTTCTTC.

The chain is built from TRBV6-6 and TRBJ1-4, with TRBD1 as a possible D gene (5 bases). This CDR3 region has 13 residues. V shed 6 bases and J shed 8 bases, with 13 bases lying between them. Germline CDR1 MNHNY, CDR2 SVGAGI (reference sequence). The CDR3 reads CASSPAGGEKLFF. Here the CDR3 DNA reads TGTGCCAGCAGCCCAGCGGGGGGGGAAAAACTGTTTTTT.

The chain couples TRBV2 to TRBJ2-2, with TRBD2 matching 7 bases. This CDR3 comprises 15 residues. Trimming cost V 5 bases and J 2 bases; bases outside gene matches: 5. The V gene's germline CDR1 is SNHLY and CDR2 FYNNEI. The CDR3 protein is CASSWGGGNTGELFF. The CDR3, as DNA: TGTGCCAGCAGTTGGGGGGGAGGCAACACCGGGGAGCTGTTTTTT.

This sequence joins TRBV5-6 and TRBJ2-7; tentative D call: TRBD2 (6 bases). Per germline, CDR1 SGHDT and CDR2 YYEEEE. V lost 2 bases and J lost 5, with 14 bases in between. This CDR3 region has 14 residues. The CDR3 loop reads CASSFWGVLNEQYV. DNA of the CDR3: TGTGCCAGCAGCTTTTGGGGGGTTCTAAACGAGCAGTACGTC.

The chain employs TRBV19 and TRBJ2-1; TRBD1 agrees at 9 bases. V was pared by 6 bases and J by 4 bases, with 10 bases of the junction left unmatched. The CDR3 loop spans 16 amino acids. CDR1 is LNHDA, CDR2 SQIVND, per germline (reference sequence). The CDR3 here is CASRNRGLGGYNEQFF. As DNA, the CDR3 is TGTGCCAGTAGAAACAGGGGGCTCGGGGGATACAATGAGCAGTTCTTC.

This chain links TRBV18 with TRBJ2-3; 10 positions match TRBD2. V gave up 4 bases and J gave up 4 bases; unmatched junction bases: 5. Germline lookup yields CDR1 KGHSH and CDR2 LQKENI. CDR3 size: 15 residues. The CDR3: CASSRASGSADTQYF. CDR3 in DNA: TGTGCCAGCTCACGGGCTAGCGGGAGTGCAGATACGCAGTATTTT. The full variable domain, in which reference TRBV18 and TRBJ2-3 provide the parts outside the CDR3, is NAGVMQNPRHLVRRRGQEARLRCSPMKGHSHVYWYRQLPEEGLKFMVYLQKENIIDESGMPKERFSAEFPKEGPSILRIQQVVRGDSAAYFCASSRASGSADTQYFGPGTRLTVL.